Listed below are T cell receptor beta chains from one sample, sequenced in a study of T cells after yellow fever vaccination. TCRdb processed the 5' RACE reads anew with MiXCR; each CDR3 protein has one entry. This repertoire shows about 500,000 distinct CDR3 sequences, roughly a sixth found once; its top ten account for approximately 15%. The sample was PBMCs, taken less than 6 days after the first yellow fever vaccination. Receptors were obtained from a man younger than 35 who received the YFV17D yellow fever vaccine. Each CDR3 is given with its conserved first and last residue. Not every row has a clone size; where given, it reads once, few, many or a size class.

clone_size: many
v_call: TRBV3-1
j_call: TRBJ1-5
cdr3_aa: CASSQDVVQPQHF

clone_size: NA
v_call: TRBV18
j_call: TRBJ2-5
cdr3_aa: CASSPTATSGETQYF

clone_size: many
v_call: TRBV5-1
j_call: TRBJ1-6
cdr3_aa: CASSLNGQGGSPLHF

clone_size: few
v_call: TRBV7-3
j_call: TRBJ2-2
cdr3_aa: CASSLSQGARTGELFF

clone_size: many
v_call: TRBV5-1
j_call: TRBJ2-1
cdr3_aa: CASSYTAPNNEQFF

clone_size: few
v_call: TRBV7-4
j_call: TRBJ2-1
cdr3_aa: CASSLRGCPRNEQFF

clone_size: many
v_call: TRBV20-1
j_call: TRBJ1-2
cdr3_aa: CSARDNNYGYTF

clone_size: NA
v_call: TRBV6-1
j_call: TRBJ2-3
cdr3_aa: CASRADRGTSKQYF

clone_size: few
v_call: TRBV5-4
j_call: TRBJ1-2
cdr3_aa: CASSEPGQGINYGYTF

clone_size: NA
v_call: TRBV7-2
j_call: TRBJ2-7
cdr3_aa: CASSKTAYEQYF

clone_size: few
v_call: TRBV28
j_call: TRBJ2-7
cdr3_aa: CASSLSDPLDEQYF

clone_size: NA
v_call: TRBV7-9
j_call: TRBJ2-5
cdr3_aa: CASSARERLGETQYF

clone_size: NA
v_call: TRBV4-3
j_call: TRBJ1-4
cdr3_aa: CASSQGTRKNEKLFF

clone_size: few
v_call: TRBV6-2/TRBV6-3
j_call: TRBJ1-5
cdr3_aa: CATLGGGWQPQHF

clone_size: many
v_call: TRBV10-3
j_call: TRBJ1-4
cdr3_aa: CAISEGAWTGNEKLFF

clone_size: NA
v_call: TRBV5-1
j_call: TRBJ2-5
cdr3_aa: CASSLVPGGGETQYF

clone_size: few
v_call: TRBV5-1
j_call: TRBJ2-2
cdr3_aa: CASSLGWILPTGELFF

clone_size: NA
v_call: TRBV28
j_call: TRBJ1-2
cdr3_aa: CASSSYPSGGSGYTF

clone_size: few
v_call: TRBV3-1
j_call: TRBJ2-3
cdr3_aa: CASSPRDRRPSDTQYF

clone_size: NA
v_call: TRBV5-1
j_call: TRBJ2-2
cdr3_aa: CASSSTLSLRDNTGELFF

clone_size: few
v_call: TRBV4-1
j_call: TRBJ1-6
cdr3_aa: CASSQELGRGRGSPLHF

clone_size: many
v_call: TRBV4-2
j_call: TRBJ2-7
cdr3_aa: CASSQEGQGIYEQYF

clone_size: NA
v_call: TRBV6-1
j_call: TRBJ2-1
cdr3_aa: CASNPKPGTASYNEQFF